This TCR beta chain was obtained from a study of shared clonotypes between healthy human individuals. Study-level information: Serving as donors were a couple of women and a few men, whose ages spanned 18 to 49. Whole-study results and caveats: An effect of sequencing depth on clonotype sharing among donors was expected.

Germline assignment: CDR1 MNHEY and CDR2 SMNVEV (reference sequence). The CDR3 sequence is 17 residues long. Losses at the gene ends were 5 bases for V and 7 bases for J; bases not matched to a gene: 13. Caucasian adults residing in Nashville, Tennessee made up all the donors. Genomic DNA of every subset was divided equally among multiple immunoSEQ plates. Produced via immunoSEQ multiplex PCR; TCRdb's table is partial and in-frame only. This table holds about 710,000 clones, around four fifths found once. Remarks on this clone: Its target is unknown.

V is TRBV27 and J is TRBJ2-2, with 10 bases matching TRBD2. The sequenced sample consisted of memory CD4+ T cells sorted from blood. Subset meaning: CD45RA-negative fraction. The source is a woman aged 30 to 39 in good health. This chain's CDR3 is CASSPTSGSNGVGELFF. In DNA, the CDR3 is TGTGCCAGCAGTCCGACTAGCGGGTCGAACGGTGTCGGGGAGCTGTTTTTT.